This T cell receptor beta chain was sequenced for a study of low-dose radiotherapy and immunotherapy resistance in tumors. Regarding time point: before trial treatment. Along with nivolumab and ipilimumab, donors received aspirin, low-dose cyclophosphamide and low-dose radiotherapy. Advanced solid tumors without tumor-infiltrating lymphocytes were required for inclusion. Germline values: CDR1 MGHRA, CDR2 YSYEKL. Deletions cut 0 bases from V and 9 bases from J, with 9 bases between. CDR3 size: 13 residues. This clonotype was counted at least ten times. Primers targeting TRAV and TRBV primed first-strand cDNA, covering alpha and beta chains. PCR amplification of the TCRs was performed with Phusion for 20 PCR cycles, and it relied on a constant-region primer together with a V-primer adapter. TCRdb fed the reads into MiXCR, producing one record per CDR3 protein. This sample has tens of thousands of distinct CDR3 sequences, with roughly a tenth found just once.

The rearrangement links TRBV4-1 to TRBJ2-1; no firm D call. The sequencing used PBMCs, collected before treatment. This sequence was found in a male donor with prostate cancer. This chain's CDR3 is CASSQEHKGEQFF. The DNA for the CDR3 is TGCGCCAGCAGCCAAGAACACAAGGGTGAGCAGTTCTTC.